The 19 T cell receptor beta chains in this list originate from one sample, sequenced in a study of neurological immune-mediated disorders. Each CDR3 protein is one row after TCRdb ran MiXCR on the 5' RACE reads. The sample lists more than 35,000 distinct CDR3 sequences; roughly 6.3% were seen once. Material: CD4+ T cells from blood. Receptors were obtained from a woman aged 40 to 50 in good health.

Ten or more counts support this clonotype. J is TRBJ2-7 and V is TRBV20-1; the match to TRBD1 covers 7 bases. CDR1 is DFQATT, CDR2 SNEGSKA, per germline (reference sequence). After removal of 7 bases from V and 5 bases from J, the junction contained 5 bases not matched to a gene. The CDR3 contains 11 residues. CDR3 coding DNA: TGCAGTGTGACAGGGATGGACGAGCAGTACTTC. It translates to CSVTGMDEQYF.

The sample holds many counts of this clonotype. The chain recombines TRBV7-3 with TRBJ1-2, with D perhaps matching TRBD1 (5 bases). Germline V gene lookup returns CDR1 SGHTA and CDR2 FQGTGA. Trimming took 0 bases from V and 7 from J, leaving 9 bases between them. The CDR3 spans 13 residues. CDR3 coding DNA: TGTGCCAGCAGCTTAACGGGCAGGGCTGGCTACACCTTC. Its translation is CASSLTGRAGYTF.

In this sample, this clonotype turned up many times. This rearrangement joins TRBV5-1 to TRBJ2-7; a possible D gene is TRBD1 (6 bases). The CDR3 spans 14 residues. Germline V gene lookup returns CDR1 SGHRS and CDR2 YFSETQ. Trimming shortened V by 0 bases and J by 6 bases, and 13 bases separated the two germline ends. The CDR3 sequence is CASSLEGTSFEQYF. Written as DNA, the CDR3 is TGCGCCAGCAGCTTGGAGGGGACATCATTCGAGCAGTACTTC.

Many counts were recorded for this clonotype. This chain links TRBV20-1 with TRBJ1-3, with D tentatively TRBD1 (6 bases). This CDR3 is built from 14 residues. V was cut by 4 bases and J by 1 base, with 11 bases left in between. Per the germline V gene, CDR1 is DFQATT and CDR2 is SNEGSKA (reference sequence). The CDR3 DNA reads TGCAGTGCTATCTCAGGGGTATCTGGAAACACCATATATTTT. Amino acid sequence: CSAISGVSGNTIYF.

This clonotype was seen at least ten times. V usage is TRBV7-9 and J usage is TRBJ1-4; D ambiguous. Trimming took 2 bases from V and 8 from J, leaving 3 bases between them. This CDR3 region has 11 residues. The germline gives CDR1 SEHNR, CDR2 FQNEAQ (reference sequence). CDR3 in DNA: TGTGCCAGCAGCTTACACGAAAAACTGTTTTTT. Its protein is CASSLHEKLFF.

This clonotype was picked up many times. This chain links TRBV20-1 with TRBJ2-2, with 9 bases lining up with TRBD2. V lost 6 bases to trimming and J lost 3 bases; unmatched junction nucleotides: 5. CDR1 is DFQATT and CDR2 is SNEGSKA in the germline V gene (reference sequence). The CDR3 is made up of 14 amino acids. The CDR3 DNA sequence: TGCAGTGCGCTGGGACTAGCCGACACCGGGGAGCTGTTTTTT. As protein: CSALGLADTGELFF.

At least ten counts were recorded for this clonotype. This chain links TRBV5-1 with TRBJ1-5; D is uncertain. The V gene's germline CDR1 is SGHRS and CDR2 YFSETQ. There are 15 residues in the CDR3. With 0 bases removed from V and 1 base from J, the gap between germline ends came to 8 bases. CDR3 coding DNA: TGCGCCAGCAGCTTGGACCCAAGAAGCAATCAGCCCCAGCATTTT. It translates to CASSLDPRSNQPQHF.

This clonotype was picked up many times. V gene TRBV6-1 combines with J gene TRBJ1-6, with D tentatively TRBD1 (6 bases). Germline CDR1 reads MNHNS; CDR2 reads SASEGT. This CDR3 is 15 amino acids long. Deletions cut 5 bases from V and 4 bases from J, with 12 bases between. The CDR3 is CASSTGREYNSPLHF. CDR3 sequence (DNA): TGTGCCAGCAGTACAGGGCGGGAGTATAATTCACCCCTCCACTTT.

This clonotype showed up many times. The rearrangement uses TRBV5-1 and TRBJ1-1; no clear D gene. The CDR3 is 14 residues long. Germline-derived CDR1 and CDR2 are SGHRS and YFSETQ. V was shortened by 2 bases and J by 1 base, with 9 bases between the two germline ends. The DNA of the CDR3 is TGCGCCAGCAGCTTTACGGGGTCGAACACTGAAGCTTTCTTT. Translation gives CASSFTGSNTEAFF.

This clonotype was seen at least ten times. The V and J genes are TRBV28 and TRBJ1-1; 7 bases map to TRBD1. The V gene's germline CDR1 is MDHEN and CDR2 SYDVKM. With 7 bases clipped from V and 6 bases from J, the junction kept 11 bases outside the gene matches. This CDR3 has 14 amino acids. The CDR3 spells CASTAQGGNPEAFF. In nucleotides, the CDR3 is TGTGCCAGCACCGCCCAGGGGGGAAATCCTGAAGCTTTCTTT.

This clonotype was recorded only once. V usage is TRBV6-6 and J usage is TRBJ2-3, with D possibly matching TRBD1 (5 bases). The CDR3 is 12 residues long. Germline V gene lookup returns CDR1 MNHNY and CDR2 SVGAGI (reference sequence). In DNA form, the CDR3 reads TGTGTCACCTTGGACACCACAGATACGCAGTATTTT. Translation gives CVTLDTTDTQYF.

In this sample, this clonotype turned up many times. The CDR3 reads CSARGLAPDTQYF. CDR3 DNA: TGCAGTGCGAGGGGACTAGCCCCAGATACGCAGTATTTT. The chain combines TRBV20-1 with TRBJ2-3, with 9 bases identical to TRBD2. The CDR3 has 13 amino acids. CDR1 DFQATT and CDR2 SNEGSKA come from the germline V gene (reference sequence). V lost 6 bases, J lost 4 bases, and 5 bases stayed unmatched.

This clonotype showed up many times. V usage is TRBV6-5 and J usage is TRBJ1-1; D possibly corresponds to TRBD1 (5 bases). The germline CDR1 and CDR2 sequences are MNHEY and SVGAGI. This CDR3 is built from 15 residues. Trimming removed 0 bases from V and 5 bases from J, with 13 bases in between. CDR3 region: CASSYSGGQGTEAFF. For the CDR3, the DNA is TGTGCCAGCAGTTACTCAGGAGGGCAGGGTACTGAAGCTTTCTTT.

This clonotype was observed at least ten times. The CDR3 coding sequence is TGTGCCAGCAGCCGTTACGCCTACGCTGAAGCTTTCTTT. Translating it yields CASSRYAYAEAFF. V and J are TRBV5-6 and TRBJ1-1; D unresolved. Germline V gene lookup returns CDR1 SGHDT and CDR2 YYEEEE. This CDR3 has 13 amino acids. V gave up 4 bases and J gave up 6 bases, with 13 bases separating them.

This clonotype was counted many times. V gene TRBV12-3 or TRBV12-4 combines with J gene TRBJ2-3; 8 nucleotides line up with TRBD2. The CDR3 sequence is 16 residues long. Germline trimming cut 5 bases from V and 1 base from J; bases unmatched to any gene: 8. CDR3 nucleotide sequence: TGTGCCAGCAGTACCCAAGCGGGAGTTGGCACAGATACGCAGTATTTT. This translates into CASSTQAGVGTDTQYF.

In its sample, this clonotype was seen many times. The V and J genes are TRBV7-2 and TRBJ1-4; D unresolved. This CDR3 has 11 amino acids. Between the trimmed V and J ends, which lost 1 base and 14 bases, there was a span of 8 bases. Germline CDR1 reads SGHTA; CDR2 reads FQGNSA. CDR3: CASSLEGSLFF. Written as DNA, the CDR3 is TGTGCCAGCAGCTTAGAGGGCAGTCTGTTTTTT.

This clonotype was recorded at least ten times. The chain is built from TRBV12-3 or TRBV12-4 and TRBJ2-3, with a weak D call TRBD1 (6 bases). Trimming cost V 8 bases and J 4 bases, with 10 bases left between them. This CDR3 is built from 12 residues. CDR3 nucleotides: TGTGCCAGCGAAGGGGGAGCAGATACGCAGTATTTT. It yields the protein CASEGGADTQYF.

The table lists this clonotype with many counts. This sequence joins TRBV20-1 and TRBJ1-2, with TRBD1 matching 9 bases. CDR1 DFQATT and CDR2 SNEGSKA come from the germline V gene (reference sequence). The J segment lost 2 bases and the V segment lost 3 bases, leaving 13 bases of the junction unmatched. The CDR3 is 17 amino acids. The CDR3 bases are TGCAGTGCTAGGGATGGGACAGGGAATTCACTCAACTATGGCTACACCTTC. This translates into CSARDGTGNSLNYGYTF.

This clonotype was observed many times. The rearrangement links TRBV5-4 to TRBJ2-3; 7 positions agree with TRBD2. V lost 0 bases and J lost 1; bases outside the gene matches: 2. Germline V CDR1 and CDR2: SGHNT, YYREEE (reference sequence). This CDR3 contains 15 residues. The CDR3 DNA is TGTGCCAGCAGCTTGGAGGGAGGGGGCACAGATACGCAGTATTTT. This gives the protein CASSLEGGGTDTQYF.